Included here is one TCR beta chain sequence, with context. Antigen specificity is unknown. CDR1 is SGHVS, CDR2 FQNEAQ, per germline. V trimming: 5 bases; J trimming: 0 bases; junction bases outside the gene matches: 7. The CDR3 is 17 residues long. The source of the sample is a study of cytomegalovirus exposure and HLA in healthy donors. Study findings and constraints: Most TCR sequences showed up rarely, but some public TCRs showed up in many donors. That first-cohort TCR clusters tended to co-occur in the 120 or so validation repertoires was found in a later analysis. Cytomegalovirus association was assigned to over 150 TCR beta chains.

TCRdb's copy holds only in-frame clones and misses some; the assay was immunoSEQ multiplex PCR. The sample has fewer than 120,000 clones; roughly 88% are singletons. This TCR was recovered from a woman aged 25 to 39 in good health and CMV-seropositive. The sample taken for sequencing was PBMCs. The chain has TRBV7-8 and TRBJ1-3; 10 bases fit TRBD1. CDR3 coding DNA: TGTGCCAGCAGCCCCGGGACAGGGGTATTCTCTGGAAACACCATATATTTT. Translating gives CASSPGTGVFSGNTIYF.